One and the same sample provided the 20 T cell receptor beta chains below, sequenced in a study of beta chain features in type 1 diabetes. Study-level findings and limits: All four CD4+ subsets from Type 1 diabetes patients carried moderately but significantly shorter TCRB CDR3s.

Expressed TCRB transcripts were sequenced because the entire RNA isolate underwent reverse transcription. Profiling relied on immunoSEQ multiplex PCR, and the TCRdb table lists in-frame clones only, not all of them. The table lists about 280,000 clones, about 15% of them singletons. No antigen is known for these receptors. The material sequenced was naive CD4+ T cells from blood. The receptor source for this set is a man between 18 and 29 years old with type 1 diabetes.

This clone was found once. The gene calls are TRBV6-5 and TRBJ2-1; 8 positions agree with TRBD1. There are 13 residues in the CDR3. Germline loops: CDR1 MNHEY, CDR2 SVGAGI. The J segment lost 9 bases and the V segment lost 7 bases, leaving 8 bases of the junction unmatched. As DNA, the CDR3 is TGTGCCAGCACCTCACAGGGGGTGAGTGAGCAGTTCTTC. This translates into CASTSQGVSEQFF.

Here the CDR3 DNA reads TGTGCCAGCAGCTCCGAGGCTGGCTACACCTTC. This translates into CASSSEAGYTF. The chain uses TRBV28 and TRBJ1-2; D uncertain. Trimming stripped 6 bases from V and 7 bases from J, with 9 bases between. CDR3 size: 11 residues. The V gene's germline CDR1 is MDHEN and CDR2 SYDVKM.

This clone showed up just a few times. This sequence joins TRBV18 and TRBJ1-2; D not resolved. In germline, CDR1 is KGHSH, CDR2 LQKENI. V was cut by 3 bases and J by 5 bases, with 16 bases left in between. This CDR3 has 15 residues. The CDR3 reads CASSPVPSYLYGYTF. DNA of the CDR3: TGTGCCAGCTCACCGGTCCCTTCCTACCTATATGGCTACACCTTC.

This clone was picked up a small number of times. The CDR3, as DNA: TGTGCCAGCAGTTTAAGTTATGGTAGGGGCACCTACGAGCAGTACTTC. Protein sequence: CASSLSYGRGTYEQYF. The chain is built from TRBV28 and TRBJ2-7; TRBD1 is a possible D gene (5 bases). The CDR3 covers 16 residues. Germline V lookup: CDR1 MDHEN, CDR2 SYDVKM. The V end was cut by 2 bases, the J end by 2 bases, with 16 bases between.

This clone was seen more than once but under ten times. DNA of the CDR3: TGTGCCACCAGCCCCGTCGACAGGGGCCACAATGAGCAGTTCTTC. Protein sequence: CATSPVDRGHNEQFF. The chain has TRBV15 and TRBJ2-1, with TRBD1 matching 8 bases. The V and J ends lost 5 bases and 5 bases, in that order; junction bases with no gene match: 8. CDR1 LNHNV and CDR2 YYDKDF come from the germline V gene (reference sequence). This CDR3 region has 15 residues.

This clone was detected a few times. The chain joins TRBV5-6 to TRBJ1-2; D might be TRBD1 (5 bases). There are 14 residues in the CDR3. In germline, CDR1 is SGHDT, CDR2 YYEEEE. Trimming removed 5 bases at V and 2 bases at J, with 13 bases between. For the CDR3, the DNA is TGTGCCAGCAGGTCTGCTCGGGGGAACTATGGCTACACCTTC. It yields the protein CASRSARGNYGYTF.

This chain links TRBV29-1 with TRBJ1-2, with D unclear. This CDR3 spans 13 amino acids. Germline V lookup: CDR1 SQVTM, CDR2 ANQGSEA. With 4 bases removed from V and 2 bases from J, the gap between germline ends came to 11 bases. CDR3: CSVAPRGNYGYTF. The DNA of the CDR3 is TGCAGCGTTGCCCCCAGAGGGAACTATGGCTACACCTTC.

This clone appeared a few times. This chain connects TRBV7-6 to TRBJ2-7; 7 bases agree with TRBD2. The CDR3 sequence is 15 residues long. Germline loops: CDR1 SGHVS, CDR2 FNYEAQ. V dropped 2 bases and J dropped 5; count of bases not matched to a gene: 9. CDR3 protein: CASSLYGGSGNEQYF. The CDR3, as DNA: TGTGCCAGCAGCTTATACGGGGGGAGTGGAAACGAGCAGTACTTC.

A few counts support this clone. This chain uses TRBV19 with TRBJ2-7; 7 bases align to TRBD1. CDR1 LNHDA and CDR2 SQIVND come from the germline V gene (reference sequence). The CDR3 loop spans 14 amino acids. V lost 3 bases, J lost 3 bases, and 5 bases stayed unmatched. CDR3 residues: CASSIRYRGYEQYF. The CDR3 DNA reads as TGTGCCAGTAGTATCCGTTACAGGGGCTACGAGCAGTACTTC.

The gene calls are TRBV7-2 and TRBJ2-3, with D possibly matching TRBD1 (5 bases). Germline lookup yields CDR1 SGHTA and CDR2 FQGNSA. This CDR3 is 14 amino acids long. The V and J ends lost 5 bases and 4 bases respectively, with 13 bases between them. The CDR3 DNA reads TGTGCCAGCAGCCCCCATCCAGGGCCAGATACGCAGTATTTT. It translates to CASSPHPGPDTQYF.

This clone was seen a few times. The V call is TRBV30, the J call TRBJ2-5; D is perhaps TRBD2 (6 bases). This CDR3 has 12 residues. Trimming cost V 5 bases and J 6 bases, with 13 bases left between them. The germline CDR1 and CDR2 sequences are GTSNPN and SVGIG (reference sequence). The CDR3, as DNA: TGTGCCTGGGACACAGGCGGGAAGACCCAGTACTTC. This sequence encodes CAWDTGGKTQYF. The full variable domain, in which reference TRBV30 and TRBJ2-5 provide the parts outside the CDR3, is SQTIHQWPATLVQPVGSPLSLECTVEGTSNPNLYWYRQAAGRGLQLLFYSVGIGQISSEVPQNLSASRPQDRQFILSSKKLLLSDSGFYLCAWDTGGKTQYFGPGTRLLVL.

This clone was detected a few times. The CDR3 DNA reads TGTGCCACCACGAGGGAGACCCAGTACTTC. This sequence encodes CATTRETQYF. The chain uses TRBV6-4 and TRBJ2-5, with unresolved D. Germline V CDR1 and CDR2: MRHNA, SNTAGT. The CDR3 runs 10 residues. Between the trimmed V and J ends, which lost 10 bases and 5 bases, there was a span of 8 bases.

The CDR3 sequence: CASQQGQGREAFF. The CDR3 DNA reads as TGTGCCAGTCAACAGGGACAGGGGAGAGAAGCTTTCTTT. The chain couples TRBV19 to TRBJ1-1, with 10 bases matching TRBD1. The germline V gene has CDR1 LNHDA and CDR2 SQIVND (reference sequence). V shed 8 bases and J 8 bases; nucleotides not matched to a gene: 8. The CDR3 runs 13 residues.

The chain is built from TRBV4-2 and TRBJ2-3; 9 positions agree with TRBD2. This CDR3 comprises 16 residues. V lost 9 bases, J lost 2 bases, and 12 bases stayed unmatched. Germline CDR1 and CDR2: LGHNA and YNFKEQ. The CDR3 region has the DNA TGTGCCAGTACTAGAGCGGGAGGTGCTGTCACAGATACGCAGTATTTT. Protein sequence: CASTRAGGAVTDTQYF.

The rearrangement joins TRBV5-1 to TRBJ2-3, with a tentative D call TRBD2 (6 bases). Germline assignment: CDR1 SGHRS and CDR2 YFSETQ. The V end lost 5 bases, the J end lost 7 bases, and 8 bases lay between the germline ends. This CDR3 is 11 amino acids long. CDR3 sequence reads: CASRRDYTQYF. The CDR3 nucleotides read TGCGCCAGCAGACGGGACTATACGCAGTATTTT. The full variable domain, its missing parts supplied by reference TRBV5-1 and TRBJ2-3, is KAGVTQTPRYLIKTRGQQVTLSCSPISGHRSVSWYQQTPGQGLQFLFEYFSETQRNKGNFPGRFSGRQFSNSRSEMNVSTLELGDSALYLCASRRDYTQYFGPGTRLTVL.

This clone was seen a handful of times. The chain couples TRBV30 to TRBJ2-7; tentative D call: TRBD2 (6 bases). V was trimmed by 1 base and J by 1 base, leaving 8 bases between them. The CDR3 contains 13 residues. The germline CDR1 and CDR2 sequences are GTSNPN and SVGIG (reference sequence). This CDR3 is CAWSAGVSYEQYF. The CDR3 coding sequence is TGTGCCTGGAGTGCGGGAGTATCCTACGAGCAGTACTTC.

The genes are TRBV5-1 and TRBJ2-1; maybe TRBD2 (6 bases). V lost 2 bases and J 9 bases, leaving 18 bases between the germline ends. Germline V gives CDR1 SGHRS, CDR2 YFSETQ. The CDR3 runs 15 residues. CDR3 DNA sequence: TGCGCCAGCAGCTTCGAAGCGACTAGTTTCGGTGAGCAGTTCTTC. This sequence encodes CASSFEATSFGEQFF. Full variable domain (rest looked up from reference TRBV5-1 and TRBJ2-1): KAGVTQTPRYLIKTRGQQVTLSCSPISGHRSVSWYQQTPGQGLQFLFEYFSETQRNKGNFPGRFSGRQFSNSRSEMNVSTLELGDSALYLCASSFEATSFGEQFFGPGTRLTVL.

The rearrangement joins TRBV28 to TRBJ1-1, with D perhaps TRBD1 (6 bases). There are 16 residues in the CDR3. Per the germline V gene, CDR1 is MDHEN and CDR2 is SYDVKM. V was shortened by 6 bases and J by 7 bases, with 24 bases between the two germline ends. The CDR3 nucleotides are TGTGCCAGCAGAGTGGGTACCCTGATCTTACAGGGTGAAGCTTTCTTT. This gives the protein CASRVGTLILQGEAFF.

V is TRBV19 and J is TRBJ2-7; D call uncertain. CDR1 LNHDA and CDR2 SQIVND come from the germline V gene (reference sequence). This CDR3 contains 11 residues. Trimming removed 5 bases at V and 6 bases at J, with 8 bases between. CDR3 residues: CASSSRGEQYF. The CDR3 bases are TGTGCCAGTAGTTCCAGAGGCGAGCAGTACTTC.

J is TRBJ1-1 and V is TRBV28; D ambiguous. The CDR3 totals 15 residues. The V end was cut by 2 bases, the J end by 4 bases, with 14 bases between. The germline V gene has CDR1 MDHEN and CDR2 SYDVKM. CDR3: CASSLRSGRATEAFF. The CDR3 DNA sequence: TGTGCCAGCAGTTTACGATCGGGGAGGGCCACTGAAGCTTTCTTT.